The rows below give T cell receptor beta chains drawn from one sample of a study of T cell responses to AZD1222 COVID-19 vaccine. The repertoire was sequenced with immunoSEQ multiplex PCR; TCRdb's copy has only in-frame clones and lacks some. Here the sample spans tens of thousands of clones, around 81% being singletons. Sequenced material: peripheral blood, taken on day 0 of AZD1222 vaccination. These receptors originate from an adult in good health. Both conserved end residues are part of each CDR3. Each record gives: J gene, clone size, V gene, D gene, CDR3 protein, CDR3 DNA. D genes are given only for firm matches. Rows may omit the clone size; those that give it use once, few, many or a size class.

TRBJ2-2 | NA | TRBV18 | NA | CASSPVARSNTGELFF | TGTGCCAGCTCACCGGTCGCCAGATCGAACACCGGGGAGCTGTTTTTT
TRBJ2-7 | few | TRBV5-4 | TRBD2 | CASSPRGGDEQYF | TGTGCCAGCAGCCCTAGGGGAGGGGACGAGCAGTACTTC
TRBJ2-3 | NA | TRBV30 | NA | CAWSVGLRSTDTQYF | TGTGCCTGGAGTGTGGGACTCCGAAGCACAGATACGCAGTATTTT
TRBJ2-7 | few | TRBV11-3 | NA | CASRAGTVYEQYF | TGTGCCAGCAGAGCGGGGACAGTCTACGAGCAGTACTTC
TRBJ2-3 | once | TRBV7-2 | TRBD1 | CASSRTGDTQYF | TGTGCCAGCAGCCGGACAGGGGATACGCAGTATTTT
TRBJ1-5 | NA | TRBV4-1 | TRBD1 | CASGTANSNQPQHF | TGCGCCAGCGGGACAGCTAATAGCAATCAGCCCCAGCATTTT
TRBJ1-6 | NA | TRBV2 | NA | CASSPPGTKNSPLHF | TGTGCCAGCAGTCCTCCCGGGACAAAGAATTCACCCCTCCACTTT
TRBJ1-1 | NA | TRBV19 | NA | CASTSPTGMNTEAFF | TGTGCCAGTACCTCCCCAACAGGGATGAACACTGAAGCTTTCTTT
TRBJ1-2 | NA | TRBV5-6 | TRBD1 | CASSFGQVRVPVNGYTF | TGTGCCAGCAGCTTTGGACAGGTTCGGGTTCCGGTAAATGGCTACACCTTC
TRBJ2-2 | NA | TRBV5-4 | NA | CAISGMGETIRELFF | TGTGCCATCTCAGGGATGGGGGAGACAATCCGGGAGCTGTTTTTT
TRBJ2-1 | NA | TRBV6-5 | NA | CASSHRGSYNEQFF | TGTGCCAGCAGTCACCGGGGATCCTACAATGAGCAGTTCTTC
TRBJ2-7 | NA | TRBV11-2 | NA | CASSHPLGMGTYEQYF | TGTGCCAGCAGCCACCCCCTGGGGATGGGTACCTACGAGCAGTACTTC
TRBJ2-7 | NA | TRBV7-8 | NA | CASRSRRDTSYEQYF | TGTGCCAGCCGCTCGCGGCGGGACACCTCCTACGAGCAGTACTTC
TRBJ2-6 | once | TRBV29-1 | NA | CSVGDLSGANVLTF | TGCAGCGTCGGGGACCTCTCTGGGGCCAACGTCCTGACTTTC
TRBJ1-3 | NA | TRBV2 | TRBD1 | CANSGGVQGRYGNTIYF | TGTGCCAACAGCGGGGGTGTACAGGGGCGCTACGGAAACACCATATATTTT
TRBJ1-5 | many | TRBV4-1 | TRBD1 | CASSQRQGSNQPQHF | TGCGCCAGCAGCCAGAGACAGGGGAGCAATCAGCCCCAGCATTTT
TRBJ2-2 | NA | TRBV7-9 | NA | CASSVSGTRNTGELFF | TGTGCCAGCAGCGTAAGCGGGACAAGGAACACCGGGGAGCTGTTTTTT
TRBJ1-1 | NA | TRBV3-1/TRBV3-2 | NA | CASSQVGSTNTEAFF | TGTGCCAGCAGCCAAGTCGGGAGTACGAACACTGAAGCTTTCTTT
TRBJ2-3 | NA | TRBV6-5 | NA | CASSAGLLSTDTQYF | TGTGCCAGCAGCGCCGGACTACTTAGCACAGATACGCAGTATTTT
TRBJ1-1 | NA | TRBV30 | NA | CAWTSRHNTEAFF | TGTGCCTGGACCTCTCGACATAACACTGAAGCTTTCTTT
TRBJ2-1 | NA | TRBV2 | NA | CASSESFGGQEQFF | TGTGCCAGCAGTGAGAGCTTTGGGGGGCAGGAGCAGTTCTTC
TRBJ2-3 | NA | TRBV2 | TRBD1 | CASSEGDRGGITDTQYF | TGTGCCAGCAGTGAAGGGGACAGGGGGGGAATCACAGATACGCAGTATTTT
TRBJ1-1 | NA | TRBV19 | NA | CASNSLRRSAMNTEAFF | TGTGCCAGTAATTCCCTTCGGCGCTCCGCAATGAACACTGAAGCTTTCTTT
TRBJ2-1 | NA | TRBV6-1 | TRBD1 | CASSGTGKISSYNEQFF | TGTGCCAGCAGTGGGACAGGGAAAATTAGCTCCTACAATGAGCAGTTCTTC
TRBJ1-1 | once | TRBV9 | NA | CASSAGTAVEAFF | TGTGCCAGCAGCGCCGGGACCGCGGTTGAAGCTTTCTTT
TRBJ1-2 | once | TRBV6-1 | NA | CASSETVGADGYTF | TGTGCCAGCAGTGAAACAGTCGGGGCCGATGGCTACACCTTC
TRBJ1-5 | NA | TRBV19 | NA | CASSKGNQPQHF | TGTGCCAGTAGTAAGGGGAATCAGCCCCAGCATTTT
TRBJ2-3 | once | TRBV6-5 | NA | CASSLQGRTDTQYF | TGTGCCAGCAGTCTACAGGGTAGAACAGATACGCAGTATTTT
TRBJ1-5 | NA | TRBV7-8 | NA | CASSLSGTPGREPQHF | TGTGCCAGCAGCTTATCCGGGACACCAGGGCGTGAGCCCCAGCATTTT
TRBJ1-1 | NA | TRBV12-5 | NA | CASGLGTAGNTEAFF | TGTGCTAGTGGTTTGGGGACAGCTGGCAACACTGAAGCTTTCTTT
TRBJ2-2 | NA | TRBV6-5 | TRBD2 | CASSYSGGSGELFF | TGTGCCAGCAGTTACAGCGGGGGATCCGGGGAGCTGTTTTTT
TRBJ2-2 | NA | TRBV7-9 | NA | CASSLEDSLRTGELFF | TGTGCCAGCAGCTTGGAGGACAGCTTGCGGACCGGGGAGCTGTTTTTT
TRBJ1-5 | NA | TRBV30 | TRBD1 | CAWSVGGQIGQPQHF | TGTGCCTGGAGTGTTGGGGGACAGATCGGACAGCCCCAGCATTTT
TRBJ2-7 | NA | TRBV12-5 | NA | CASGLDGGGLNSYEQYF | TGTGCTAGTGGTTTGGATGGTGGCGGGCTAAACTCCTACGAGCAGTACTTC
TRBJ2-1 | NA | TRBV6-2/TRBV6-3 | TRBD2 | CASSLGLAGGQEQFF | TGTGCCAGCAGTTTGGGACTAGCGGGGGGACAGGAGCAGTTCTTC
TRBJ1-1 | NA | TRBV19 | NA | CASSEDRGGLRNTEAFF | TGTGCCAGTAGTGAGGACAGAGGTGGTCTACGCAACACTGAAGCTTTCTTT
TRBJ1-6 | NA | TRBV30 | NA | CAWISNPGSPLHF | TGTGCCTGGATTTCAAACCCTGGATCACCCCTCCACTTT
TRBJ2-1 | NA | TRBV11-2 | TRBD1 | CASRRTGTMLNEQFF | TGTGCCAGCAGACGGACAGGGACGATGCTTAATGAGCAGTTCTTC